These T cell receptor beta chains were read from a single sample in a study of neurological immune-mediated disorders. TCRdb passed the 5' RACE reads through MiXCR, listing each CDR3 protein once. This table has 55,000 to 80,000 distinct CDR3 sequences, roughly 15% appearing once. Material: PBMCs. The receptors were gathered from a female donor with HTLV-1-associated myelopathy (HAM/TSP). The CDR3 runs from the conserved cysteine through the conserved F or W. D genes are given only for firm matches. The listing skips clone size in some rows; elsewhere it reads once, few, many or a size class.

clone_size: many; cdr3_length: 15; d_call: -; j_call: TRBJ2-3; v_call: TRBV6-5; cdr3_nt: TGTGCCAGCAGTTATTCGGGGTCTAGCACAGATACGCAGTATTTT; cdr3_aa: CASSYSGSSTDTQYF
clone_size: -; cdr3_length: 14; d_call: TRBD1; j_call: TRBJ2-7; v_call: TRBV20-1; cdr3_nt: TGCAGTGCTAGAAAAGGACAGGGTGGCTACGAGCAGTACTTC; cdr3_aa: CSARKGQGGYEQYF
clone_size: many; cdr3_length: 12; d_call: -; j_call: TRBJ1-1; v_call: TRBV7-9; cdr3_nt: TGTGCCAGCAGTAGATCCCGCACTGAAGCTTTCTTT; cdr3_aa: CASSRSRTEAFF
clone_size: many; cdr3_length: 14; d_call: TRBD1; j_call: TRBJ1-4; v_call: TRBV18; cdr3_nt: TGTGCCAGCTCACCCCGGGACAGGAATGAAAAACTGTTTTTT; cdr3_aa: CASSPRDRNEKLFF
clone_size: many; cdr3_length: 15; d_call: -; j_call: TRBJ1-1; v_call: TRBV5-1; cdr3_nt: TGCGCCAGCAGCTTAGGAACGGCAGGGAACACTGAAGCTTTCTTT; cdr3_aa: CASSLGTAGNTEAFF
clone_size: -; cdr3_length: 15; d_call: -; j_call: TRBJ2-2; v_call: TRBV25-1; cdr3_nt: TGTGCCAGCAGTGATTCCGGGCCCAACACCGGGGAGCTGTTTTTT; cdr3_aa: CASSDSGPNTGELFF
clone_size: -; cdr3_length: 13; d_call: -; j_call: TRBJ1-5; v_call: TRBV20-1; cdr3_nt: TGCAGTGCTAGCCGGGACAGCAATCAGCCCCAGCATTTT; cdr3_aa: CSASRDSNQPQHF
clone_size: many; cdr3_length: 15; d_call: -; j_call: TRBJ1-5; v_call: TRBV5-1; cdr3_nt: TGCGCCAGCAGCCTGGACAGTTATAGCAATCAGCCCCAGCATTTT; cdr3_aa: CASSLDSYSNQPQHF
clone_size: many; cdr3_length: 13; d_call: -; j_call: TRBJ1-5; v_call: TRBV6-6; cdr3_nt: TGTGCCAGCATGGGGGATAGGGGTCAGCCCCAGCATTTT; cdr3_aa: CASMGDRGQPQHF
clone_size: many; cdr3_length: 16; d_call: TRBD2; j_call: TRBJ2-1; v_call: TRBV6-5; cdr3_nt: TGTGCCAGCAGTTACTCCTTCGGGGGGGCCGGCAATGAGCAGTTCTTC; cdr3_aa: CASSYSFGGAGNEQFF
clone_size: many; cdr3_length: 16; d_call: TRBD2; j_call: TRBJ2-3; v_call: TRBV28; cdr3_nt: TGTGCCAGCAGTCCCCTACTAGCGGGGGGCACAGATACGCAGTATTTT; cdr3_aa: CASSPLLAGGTDTQYF
clone_size: many; cdr3_length: 14; d_call: TRBD1; j_call: TRBJ2-2; v_call: TRBV7-9; cdr3_nt: TGTGCCAGCTCGGGACAGTCGAACACCGGGGAGCTGTTTTTT; cdr3_aa: CASSGQSNTGELFF
clone_size: many; cdr3_length: 13; d_call: -; j_call: TRBJ1-1; v_call: TRBV6-5; cdr3_nt: TGTGCCAGCAGTCCTCAGGGAGTGGCTGAAGCTTTCTTT; cdr3_aa: CASSPQGVAEAFF
clone_size: many; cdr3_length: 15; d_call: TRBD2; j_call: TRBJ2-3; v_call: TRBV6-7; cdr3_nt: TGTGCCAGCAGTCGACCGGGACTAGGGGGTGATACGCAGTATTTT; cdr3_aa: CASSRPGLGGDTQYF
clone_size: many; cdr3_length: 15; d_call: -; j_call: TRBJ2-5; v_call: TRBV4-2; cdr3_nt: TGTGCCAGCAGCCAAGAAGCTCAGGGAATTGAGACCCAGTACTTC; cdr3_aa: CASSQEAQGIETQYF
clone_size: many; cdr3_length: 13; d_call: -; j_call: TRBJ2-1; v_call: TRBV20-1; cdr3_nt: TGCAGTGTAGTGGCCCCCAGGGGCAATGAGCAGTTCTTC; cdr3_aa: CSVVAPRGNEQFF
clone_size: many; cdr3_length: 14; d_call: -; j_call: TRBJ1-2; v_call: TRBV9; cdr3_nt: TGTGCCAGCAGCGGGGGACGGGACCCGGATGGCTACACCTTC; cdr3_aa: CASSGGRDPDGYTF
clone_size: many; cdr3_length: 15; d_call: -; j_call: TRBJ2-1; v_call: TRBV12-3/TRBV12-4; cdr3_nt: TGTGCCAGCAGTTTAAATAGTGGGACCTACAATGAGCAGTTCTTC; cdr3_aa: CASSLNSGTYNEQFF
clone_size: many; cdr3_length: 14; d_call: -; j_call: TRBJ2-5; v_call: TRBV20-1; cdr3_nt: TGCAGTGCTAGAGATGGACGGGTTTACCAGACCCAGTACTTC; cdr3_aa: CSARDGRVYQTQYF
clone_size: many; cdr3_length: 15; d_call: -; j_call: TRBJ2-1; v_call: TRBV30; cdr3_nt: TGTGCCTGGAGTGTAGGGATGGGTCTACACAATGAGCAGTTCTTC; cdr3_aa: CAWSVGMGLHNEQFF
clone_size: many; cdr3_length: 16; d_call: TRBD1; j_call: TRBJ2-1; v_call: TRBV24-1; cdr3_nt: TGTGCCACCAGTGATGCCCCAGGGGGCGCCTACAATGAGCAGTTCTTC; cdr3_aa: CATSDAPGGAYNEQFF
clone_size: many; cdr3_length: 14; d_call: TRBD2; j_call: TRBJ2-5; v_call: TRBV20-1; cdr3_nt: TGCAGTGCTAGGGGGGGGGGGAGTCGGGAGACCCAGTACTTC; cdr3_aa: CSARGGGSRETQYF
clone_size: many; cdr3_length: 15; d_call: -; j_call: TRBJ1-5; v_call: TRBV4-1; cdr3_nt: TGCGCCAGCAGCCAAGATTGGGAGAACAATCAGCCCCAGCATTTT; cdr3_aa: CASSQDWENNQPQHF
clone_size: many; cdr3_length: 13; d_call: -; j_call: TRBJ2-3; v_call: TRBV9; cdr3_nt: TGTGCCAGCAGCGTAGGCATAACAGATACGCAGTATTTT; cdr3_aa: CASSVGITDTQYF
clone_size: many; cdr3_length: 14; d_call: -; j_call: TRBJ2-2; v_call: TRBV6-1; cdr3_nt: TGTGCCAGCAGTGAAACAGCCTACCCCAGGGAGCTGTTTTTT; cdr3_aa: CASSETAYPRELFF
clone_size: many; cdr3_length: 12; d_call: -; j_call: TRBJ2-3; v_call: TRBV5-4; cdr3_nt: TGTGCCAGCAGCAGGGATACAGATACGCAGTATTTT; cdr3_aa: CASSRDTDTQYF
clone_size: many; cdr3_length: 13; d_call: -; j_call: TRBJ2-7; v_call: TRBV9; cdr3_nt: TGTGCCAGCAGCGTACAAGCTCAGGGCGAGCAGTACTTC; cdr3_aa: CASSVQAQGEQYF
clone_size: many; cdr3_length: 14; d_call: -; j_call: TRBJ1-2; v_call: TRBV5-1; cdr3_nt: TGCGCCAGCAGCTTGGGACCCCTTGCCTATGGCTACACCTTC; cdr3_aa: CASSLGPLAYGYTF
clone_size: many; cdr3_length: 12; d_call: -; j_call: TRBJ1-4; v_call: TRBV12-3/TRBV12-4; cdr3_nt: TGTGCCAGCAGTTTAAATTGGGAAAAACTGTTTTTT; cdr3_aa: CASSLNWEKLFF
clone_size: many; cdr3_length: 15; d_call: -; j_call: TRBJ2-2; v_call: TRBV9; cdr3_nt: TGTGCCAGCAGCGTCCGAGGACAGCGGGCCGGGGAGCTGTTTTTT; cdr3_aa: CASSVRGQRAGELFF
clone_size: few; cdr3_length: 14; d_call: TRBD2; j_call: TRBJ2-5; v_call: TRBV20-1; cdr3_nt: TGCAGTGCTAGACTAGCGGGAGCACAAGAGACCCAGTACTTC; cdr3_aa: CSARLAGAQETQYF
clone_size: many; cdr3_length: 15; d_call: TRBD1; j_call: TRBJ2-3; v_call: TRBV7-2; cdr3_nt: TGTGCCAGCACCTGGGGGGACAGGGGAACAGATACGCAGTATTTT; cdr3_aa: CASTWGDRGTDTQYF
clone_size: -; cdr3_length: 13; d_call: -; j_call: TRBJ1-2; v_call: TRBV4-1; cdr3_nt: TGCGCCAGCAGCCAGGGGGATAACTATGGCTACACCTTC; cdr3_aa: CASSQGDNYGYTF
clone_size: many; cdr3_length: 16; d_call: -; j_call: TRBJ2-7; v_call: TRBV7-8; cdr3_nt: TGTGCCAGCAGCTTAGTTGGAGGGGGGTTTGGCAACGAGCAGTACTTC; cdr3_aa: CASSLVGGGFGNEQYF
clone_size: -; cdr3_length: 15; d_call: -; j_call: TRBJ2-2; v_call: TRBV5-1; cdr3_nt: TGCGCCAGCAGCGGAGGACAGCAGAACACCGGGGAGCTGTTTTTT; cdr3_aa: CASSGGQQNTGELFF
clone_size: many; cdr3_length: 15; d_call: -; j_call: TRBJ1-5; v_call: TRBV5-1; cdr3_nt: TGCGCCAGCAGCTGGGGCCGGGGGAGCAATCAGCCCCAGCATTTT; cdr3_aa: CASSWGRGSNQPQHF
clone_size: many; cdr3_length: 15; d_call: -; j_call: TRBJ1-6; v_call: TRBV10-3; cdr3_nt: TGTGCCATCAGTGAACAGGTCTCCTATAATTCACCCCTCCACTTT; cdr3_aa: CAISEQVSYNSPLHF
clone_size: many; cdr3_length: 14; d_call: TRBD1; j_call: TRBJ2-7; v_call: TRBV12-3/TRBV12-4; cdr3_nt: TGTGCCAGCAGTCGGGACAGGGGTCCCTACGAGCAGTACTTC; cdr3_aa: CASSRDRGPYEQYF
clone_size: many; cdr3_length: 14; d_call: -; j_call: TRBJ2-7; v_call: TRBV4-1; cdr3_nt: TGCGCCAGCAGCCAAGATCCCGACCTTAGGGAGCAGTACTTC; cdr3_aa: CASSQDPDLREQYF
clone_size: many; cdr3_length: 15; d_call: -; j_call: TRBJ2-7; v_call: TRBV7-2; cdr3_nt: TGTGCCAGCAGCTTACAGGGGCCTCGAGGGGGCGAGCAGTACTTC; cdr3_aa: CASSLQGPRGGEQYF
clone_size: many; cdr3_length: 11; d_call: -; j_call: TRBJ2-1; v_call: TRBV12-3/TRBV12-4; cdr3_nt: TGTGCCAGCAGTTTTGAAGGCGAGCAGTTCTTC; cdr3_aa: CASSFEGEQFF
clone_size: many; cdr3_length: 12; d_call: TRBD2; j_call: TRBJ2-7; v_call: TRBV10-3; cdr3_nt: TGTGCCATCGGTCGGGGGGACTACGAGCAGTACTTC; cdr3_aa: CAIGRGDYEQYF
clone_size: many; cdr3_length: 14; d_call: TRBD2; j_call: TRBJ2-1; v_call: TRBV5-1; cdr3_nt: TGCGCCAGCAGCTGGACTAGCGGGGGCAATGAGCAGTTCTTC; cdr3_aa: CASSWTSGGNEQFF